The sequence of this T cell receptor beta chain was determined in a study of CD8 T cells in Susac syndrome. Whole-study findings and limits: By the study's own acknowledgment, its TCR sequencing and HLA analysis included relatively few individuals.

Controls were drawn from healthy donors and were matched for age and sex. The CDR3 length is 13 residues. Trimming shortened V by 4 bases and J by 7 bases, and 14 bases separated the two germline ends. Germline V gives CDR1 GTSNPN, CDR2 SVGIG (reference sequence). About 0.5 to 1 ug RNA was reverse transcribed with random hexamers. Amplification of TCR beta CDR3 used immunoSEQ multiplex PCR across 54 Vbeta and 13 Jbeta. TCRdb processed the immunoSEQ multiplex PCR reads anew with MiXCR; each CDR3 protein has one entry. The table lists about 210,000 distinct CDR3 sequences, 95% of them singletons. As for this clonotype: Its target is unknown.

Sequencing was performed on CD4+ T cells from PBMCs. The origin of this receptor is a human donor in good health. J is TRBJ1-5 and V is TRBV30; TRBD1 is a possible D gene (6 bases). The CDR3, as DNA: TGTGCCTGGACAGGTGGGGGGGGCCAGCCCCAGCATTTT. This gives the protein CAWTGGGGQPQHF.